This is a list of T cell receptor beta chains from one sample in a study of T cell responses to AZD1222 COVID-19 vaccine. Libraries were prepared by immunoSEQ multiplex PCR; TCRdb keeps only in-frame clonotypes and omits some of them. The profile covers 95,000 to 100,000 clones, with around 87% appearing a single time and more than 8.5% taken by the ten largest. Material: peripheral blood, obtained 28 days after the second AZD1222 dose. These TCRs come from an adult who received the AZD1222 COVID-19 vaccine. The CDR3 runs from the conserved cysteine through the conserved F or W. A D gene is named only where the DNA matches it firmly. Clone size is given for some rows only: seen once, a few or many times, or a class if the clone is expanded.

J,D,length,V,size,DNA,CDR3
TRBJ1-1,NA,14,TRBV5-1,NA,TGCGCCAGCAGCTTGGGACAGGACCGCACTGAAGCTTTCTTT,CASSLGQDRTEAFF
TRBJ1-1,NA,15,TRBV6-5,few,TGTGCCAGCAGTTATGGAGGGAGAGGGAACACTGAAGCTTTCTTT,CASSYGGRGNTEAFF
TRBJ2-7,NA,14,TRBV5-1,once,TGCGCCAGCAGCGATCTCAGGGGATCCTACGAGCAGTACTTC,CASSDLRGSYEQYF
TRBJ1-4,NA,15,TRBV2,NA,TGTGCCAGCAGTGAAGGGGGGGTAGCTAATGAAAAACTGTTTTTT,CASSEGGVANEKLFF
TRBJ2-2,NA,15,TRBV9,NA,TGTGCCAGCAGCGTAGCACAGACGAACACCGGGGAGCTGTTTTTT,CASSVAQTNTGELFF
TRBJ2-7,TRBD1,14,TRBV3-1/TRBV3-2,NA,TGTGCCAGCAGCCCAAGACAGGGAAACTACGAGCAGTACTTC,CASSPRQGNYEQYF
TRBJ1-2,TRBD1,12,TRBV27,once,TGTGCCAGCAGTTACAACAGGGGTGGCTACACCTTC,CASSYNRGGYTF
TRBJ2-1,NA,14,TRBV5-4,NA,TGTGCCAGCAGCTTGGCACAGGGAGGAAATGAGCAGTTCTTC,CASSLAQGGNEQFF
TRBJ1-2,NA,12,TRBV5-1,NA,TGCGCCAGCAGCTTGGCAGGGGAAGGCTACACCTTC,CASSLAGEGYTF
TRBJ2-4,NA,13,TRBV4-1,NA,TGCGCCAGCAGCCAAGATCTGGAGGACATTCAGTACTTC,CASSQDLEDIQYF
TRBJ1-5,TRBD1,15,TRBV7-9,NA,TGTGCCAGCAGCGCCCCCGGGACAGGGAATCAGCCCCAGCATTTT,CASSAPGTGNQPQHF
TRBJ2-3,NA,17,TRBV5-1,NA,TGCGCCAGCAGCTTTGGGCCTCGGACGGGGAGCACAGATACGCAGTATTTT,CASSFGPRTGSTDTQYF
TRBJ1-1,NA,15,TRBV30,NA,TGTGCCTGGAGGGCAACGGACACATTGAACACTGAAGCTTTCTTT,CAWRATDTLNTEAFF
TRBJ2-2,NA,15,TRBV5-1,NA,TGCGCCAGCAGCTTCGCAGGGGGGGACACCGGGGAGCTGTTTTTT,CASSFAGGDTGELFF
TRBJ1-1,NA,11,TRBV6-5,NA,TGTGCCACGGGCCTTAACACTGAAGCTTTCTTT,CATGLNTEAFF
TRBJ1-2,NA,13,TRBV5-4,NA,TGTGCCAGCAGCGCCCAGGGGACCCATGGCTACACCTTC,CASSAQGTHGYTF
TRBJ2-1,TRBD2,14,TRBV11-2,NA,TGTGCCAGCAGCATTACTAGCGGGAGCAATGAGCAGTTCTTC,CASSITSGSNEQFF
TRBJ2-1,NA,13,TRBV7-9,NA,TGTGCCAGTTTTGGCGGGACCTCGGCTGAGCAGTTCTTC,CASFGGTSAEQFF
TRBJ2-5,TRBD2,15,TRBV6-5,NA,TGTGCCAGCAGCCCGACTAGCGGGAGTACGGAGACCCAGTACTTC,CASSPTSGSTETQYF
TRBJ1-1,TRBD1,12,TRBV12-3/TRBV12-4,NA,TGTGCCAGCAGAACAGGGGGCGCTGAAGCTTTCTTT,CASRTGGAEAFF
TRBJ1-2,TRBD1,14,TRBV5-1,once,TGCGCCAGCAGCTTGGGCGTCAGGGGGCATGGCTACACCTTC,CASSLGVRGHGYTF
TRBJ2-5,NA,13,TRBV12-5,few,TGTGCTAGTGGTCCCAGGGGCCAAGAGACCCAGTACTTC,CASGPRGQETQYF
TRBJ2-7,TRBD2,14,TRBV5-6,NA,TGTGCCAGCACCCCGGGGGGGAGCTCCTACGAGCAGTACTTC,CASTPGGSSYEQYF
TRBJ2-6,TRBD1,19,TRBV4-1,NA,TGCGCCAGCAGCCACCGACGGGACAGGCAGGTTTCTGGGGCCAACGTCCTGACTTTC,CASSHRRDRQVSGANVLTF
TRBJ2-1,NA,15,TRBV27,NA,TGTGCCAGCAGTTGGGACGGCGGGCCCTACAATGAGCAGTTCTTC,CASSWDGGPYNEQFF
TRBJ1-2,TRBD1,13,TRBV10-3,NA,TGTGCCATCAGGGAGGGGGCGGACTATGGCTACACCTTC,CAIREGADYGYTF
TRBJ2-3,NA,14,TRBV5-1,NA,TGCGCCAGCATTTCCGGGATTGAGGGAGATACGCAGTATTTT,CASISGIEGDTQYF
TRBJ1-2,TRBD1,15,TRBV9,once,TGTGCCAGCAGCGTATTTGACAGGGGGCTTTATGGCTACACCTTC,CASSVFDRGLYGYTF